This T cell receptor beta chain was captured in a study of blood T cell repertoires in COVID-19. Individuals aged roughly 18 to 90 years were recruited from approximately 22 US areas. Assignments of participants to cohorts depended upon their own reported clinical history. For this clone: In this CDR3 the conserved last residue, phenylalanine or tryptophan, is missing, so a read error is likely. The limits of the CDR3 on the DNA are not certain, so only TCRdb's listed CDR3 is given.

The CDR3 is 11 residues long, counting both termini. From germline, CDR1 is KGHDR and CDR2 SFDVKD. In the authors' methods: It was from reference gene primer amplification that nucleated cell counts were estimated. Profiled with immunoSEQ multiplex PCR; TCRdb holds only in-frame clones, not every one. V, J and clone size were drawn from that table, and D and trimming were deduced from the DNA. The data hold about 200,000 clones, with 70% to 90% observed a single time. The rearrangement links TRBV24-1 to TRBJ2-7; the D call of TRBD2 is as the table states it, not checked on the DNA. The receptor was derived from a woman aged 18-29 years who had recovered from COVID-19. The sample taken for sequencing was PBMCs or T cells enriched from blood (not recorded which). This CDR3 reads CATSARDSRPI.